This T cell receptor (beta chain) was retrieved from a study of a mutant IDH1 vaccine in newly diagnosed glioma (dated by TCRdb to the early 2020s). About the study as a whole: Vaccination was initiated 4-6 weeks after radiotherapy alone, or concurrently with temozolomide cycles in the chemotherapy-containing groups. For exploratory analyses, longitudinal TCRB deep sequencing was carried out in about 26 treated patients wherever samples were available. Visit V12 was the week-35 safety follow-up and visit V13 was the week-47 end of study. Before enrollment, patients had received standard therapy of radiotherapy alone, temozolomide alone, or radiochemotherapy with temozolomide; most received the combination. Of the approximately 34 patients who were treated, approximately 60% were male and roughly 38% were female, and the mean age was around 40 years. Six visits were used for peripheral blood collection: V03 (baseline), V05, V07, V10, V12 and V13.

Results the study describes overall, beyond this receptor: The authors noted that analyses of patient blood samples could not be reproduced because of sample limitations. Pseudoprogression seemed to be unrelated to changes in the top peripheral T cell clonotypes found by TCRB sequencing. Across multiple MHC alleles, vaccine-induced immune responses were seen in 93.3% of patients. Availability determined which PBMC samples were chosen for TCRB deep sequencing.

With respect to this clone: Which antigen it targets is not known. Nothing much larger sits one base from this clone, and base qualities are not available.

This specimen's time point label, interpreted: week 47, end of study. Each vaccine dose was 300 ug of a 20-mer mutant IDH1 peptide in Montanide, given subcutaneously with topical imiquimod. Across visits V03 through V10, patients got a total of eight vaccinations, given in weeks 1, 3, 5, 7, 11, 15, 19 and 23. The donors had newly diagnosed IDH1-mutant astrocytomas of WHO grade 3 or 4 that showed loss of nuclear ATRX. The samples were drawn from NOA16, a multicentre, single-arm, open-label phase I trial in Germany that tested a mutant IDH1 peptide vaccine in humans for the first time. The DNeasy Blood and Tissue Kit was used to extract genomic DNA from EDTA blood for TCRB sequencing. Libraries were built with the immunoSEQ multiplex PCR assay. The hsTCRB Kit was used according to the manufacturer's protocol to amplify rearranged TCR beta chain sequences. An Illumina MiSeq was used to sequence the TCRB libraries. Per the source publication's procedure: Demultiplexing, trimming and gene mapping were performed with the kit vendor's proprietary platform. This immuneACCESS table, as held by TCRdb, lists in-frame sequences with V and J called but not all clones. Of the missing ones, under half trace to an unresolved V gene in checked studies; the others have no known cause. Clone size and the V and J calls come from that table; the DNA yielded D and trimming. The sample contains under 40,000 clones, roughly 84% of them found a single time. About 30% of the sample is taken by the ten largest.

This TCR was recovered from a man aged 25 to 40 with glioma. The input for sequencing was PBMCs, taken from a glioma patient whose treatment included an IDH1 peptide vaccine.

The CDR3: CASSLDLSRLNTGELFF. Read as DNA, the sequence is TGTGCCAGCAGCTTAGATTTGAGCAGATTGAACACCGGGGAGCTGTTTTTT. This chain joins TRBV7-8 to TRBJ2-2, with the D segment identity uncertain. The trim is 1 base for V and 1 base for J, with a gap of 13 bases between the germline ends. As encoded in the germline V gene, CDR1 is SGHVS while CDR2 is FQNEAQ. Including the terminal cysteine and phenylalanine, the CDR3 comprises 17 residues. Only the CDR3 portion is preserved as DNA: 51 bases, with reading frame beginning at the first base.